This T cell receptor beta chain comes out of a study of shared clonotypes between healthy human individuals. Study results and caveats: Apart from blood, nothing was sampled; tissue repertoires likely differ.

The run depth of the assay was deep. Clones were sequenced by immunoSEQ multiplex PCR, and TCRdb holds only the in-frame ones, with some missing. The sample lists approximately 2.1 million clones; 85% to 95% were seen once. Points on this clone: As yet, its antigen is unknown. The same CDR3 arises from other DNA sequences in this sample as well.

Only Caucasian adults living in Nashville, Tennessee made up the donor group. Splitting of CD4+ cells produced CD45RA+ naive and CD45RA-negative memory subsets. The CDR3 has 14 amino acids. J gave up 2 bases and V 2 bases, and 3 bases lay outside the gene matches. CDR1 is SGDLS and CDR2 is YYNGEE in the germline V gene. This clonotype originated in a man between 18 and 35 years old in good health. Some clones in this sample may be carry-over from other donors' samples. Sequenced: naive CD4+ T cells from PBMCs. Subset: CD45RA+ positively selected. The chain is built from TRBV9 and TRBJ1-2; the match to TRBD1 covers 7 bases. The CDR3 bases are TGTGCCAGCAGCGTTGGGACAGCGAACTATGGCTACACCTTC. Its protein product is CASSVGTANYGYTF.